Here is one T cell receptor beta chain with its context. This record comes from a study of blood T cell repertoires in COVID-19. At the level of the study: The samples span acute and convalescent COVID-19 from the United States, Italy and Spain. The analysed material was cDNA or gDNA that came from T cells, B-cell-depleted T cells, or PBMCs.

How the authors handled the data: It was from reference gene primer amplification that nucleated cell counts were estimated. Sequenced by immunoSEQ multiplex PCR; TCRdb stores in-frame clones only, minus some. V, J and clone size are those of that table, while D and trimming were read from the DNA. The data contain about 180,000 clones, roughly nine tenths of them singletons. V lost 5 bases to trimming and J lost 7 bases, with 17 bases between them. Germline CDR1 reads SEHNR; CDR2 reads FQNEAQ (reference sequence). There are 14 residues in the CDR3. This chain connects TRBV7-9 to TRBJ1-2; D perhaps matches TRBD1 (5 bases). The sequenced material came from peripheral blood. This receptor was identified in a young man who had recovered from COVID-19. The CDR3 is CASSLAGRQGGYTF. In DNA, the CDR3 is TGTGCCAGCAGCCTTGCGGGGCGGCAGGGTGGCTACACCTTC.